The clone carrying this T cell receptor beta chain has at least ten counts. Its antigen is undetermined. The data stem from a study of CD8+CD57+ T cells in acquired aplastic anemia. As for the study in general: Sorted CD4+ and CD8+ cells gave an average of about 3 ug of DNA.

General study results and limits: Patients and controls shared under 35 CD8+ CDR3 sequences, which appeared highly expressed in patients and within their immunodominant clones.

The template used for profiling TCR beta VDJ and CDR3 was genomic DNA. TCRdb re-analysed the reads in MiXCR, keeping a single row per CDR3 protein. The sample shows roughly 200,000 distinct CDR3 sequences, approximately 60% of them seen only once. CDR3 size: 14 residues. Germline V gene data show CDR1 as SGHVS and CDR2 as FQNEAQ. V lost 5 bases and J lost 0, with 10 bases in between. J is TRBJ1-1 and V is TRBV7-8; D is uncertain. The sequencing input was sorted CD4+, CD8+, or CD8+CD57+ T cells (not recorded which) from PBMCs. This receptor was identified in a human donor in good health. CDR3 region: CASSARNMNTEAFF. The CDR3, as DNA: TGTGCCAGCAGCGCCCGAAACATGAACACTGAAGCTTTCTTT.